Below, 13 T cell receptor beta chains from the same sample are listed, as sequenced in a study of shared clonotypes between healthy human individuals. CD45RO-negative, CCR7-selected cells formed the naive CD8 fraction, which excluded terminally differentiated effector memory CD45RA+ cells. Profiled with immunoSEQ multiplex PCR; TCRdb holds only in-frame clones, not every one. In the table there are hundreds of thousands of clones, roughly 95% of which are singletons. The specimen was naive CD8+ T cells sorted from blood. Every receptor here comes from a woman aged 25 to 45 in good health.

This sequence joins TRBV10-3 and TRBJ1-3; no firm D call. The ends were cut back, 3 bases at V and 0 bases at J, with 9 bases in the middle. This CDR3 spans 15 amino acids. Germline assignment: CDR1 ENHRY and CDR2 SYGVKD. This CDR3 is CAISEVGFSGNTIYF. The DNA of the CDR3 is TGTGCCATCAGTGAAGTAGGGTTCTCTGGAAACACCATATATTTT.

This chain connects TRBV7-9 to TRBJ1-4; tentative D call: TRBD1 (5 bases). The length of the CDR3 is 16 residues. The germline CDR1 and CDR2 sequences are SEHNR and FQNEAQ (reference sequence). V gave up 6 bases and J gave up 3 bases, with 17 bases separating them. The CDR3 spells CASRKTEGASNEKLFF. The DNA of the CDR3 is TGTGCCAGCAGGAAGACGGAAGGGGCGTCTAATGAAAAACTGTTTTTT.

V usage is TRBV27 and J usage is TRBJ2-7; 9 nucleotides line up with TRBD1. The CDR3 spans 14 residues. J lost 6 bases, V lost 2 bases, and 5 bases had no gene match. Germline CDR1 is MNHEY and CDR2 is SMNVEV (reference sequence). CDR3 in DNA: TGTGCCAGCAGTTTACTAGGGACAGGGCTCGAGCAGTACTTC. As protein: CASSLLGTGLEQYF.

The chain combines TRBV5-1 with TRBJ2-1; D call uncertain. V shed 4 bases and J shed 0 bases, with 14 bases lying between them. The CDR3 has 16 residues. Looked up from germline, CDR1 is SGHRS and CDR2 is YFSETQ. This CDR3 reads CASSRQRVSSYNEQFF. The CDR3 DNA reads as TGCGCCAGCAGCCGACAAAGGGTTTCCTCCTACAATGAGCAGTTCTTC.

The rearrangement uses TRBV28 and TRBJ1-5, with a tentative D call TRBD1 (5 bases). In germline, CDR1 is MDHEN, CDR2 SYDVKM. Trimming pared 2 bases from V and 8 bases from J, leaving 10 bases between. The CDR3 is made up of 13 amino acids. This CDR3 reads CASSLAGVEPQHF. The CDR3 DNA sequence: TGTGCCAGCAGTTTAGCGGGGGTCGAGCCCCAGCATTTT.

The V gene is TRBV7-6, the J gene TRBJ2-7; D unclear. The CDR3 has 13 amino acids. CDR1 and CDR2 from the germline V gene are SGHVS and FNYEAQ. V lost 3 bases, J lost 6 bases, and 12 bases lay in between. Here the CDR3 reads CASSFELLGEQYF. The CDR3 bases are TGTGCCAGCAGCTTTGAGCTCCTGGGCGAGCAGTACTTC.

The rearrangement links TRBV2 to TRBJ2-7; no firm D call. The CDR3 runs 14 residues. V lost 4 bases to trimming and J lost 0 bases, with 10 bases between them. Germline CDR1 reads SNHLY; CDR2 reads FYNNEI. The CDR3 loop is CASSGRSNSYEQYF. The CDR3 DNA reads TGTGCCAGCAGTGGACGGAGTAACTCCTACGAGCAGTACTTC.

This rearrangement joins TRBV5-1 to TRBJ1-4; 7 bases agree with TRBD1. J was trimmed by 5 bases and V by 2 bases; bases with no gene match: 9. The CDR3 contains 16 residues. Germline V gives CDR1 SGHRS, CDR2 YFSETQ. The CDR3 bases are TGCGCCAGCAGCTTTGGGCCCGGGACAGCCAATGAAAAACTGTTTTTT. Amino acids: CASSFGPGTANEKLFF.

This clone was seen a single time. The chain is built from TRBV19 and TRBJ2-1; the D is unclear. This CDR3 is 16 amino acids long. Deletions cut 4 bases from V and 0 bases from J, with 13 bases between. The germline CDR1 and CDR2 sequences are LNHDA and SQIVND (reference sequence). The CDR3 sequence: CASSRMRRSSYNEQFF. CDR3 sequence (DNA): TGTGCCAGTAGTAGGATGCGCCGAAGCTCCTACAATGAGCAGTTCTTC.

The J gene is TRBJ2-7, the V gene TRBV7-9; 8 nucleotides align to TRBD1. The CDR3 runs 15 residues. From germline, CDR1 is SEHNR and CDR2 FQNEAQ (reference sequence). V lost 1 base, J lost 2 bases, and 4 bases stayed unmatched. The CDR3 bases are TGTGCCAGCAGCTTAGGAGCAGGGGGCCCCTACGAGCAGTACTTC. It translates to CASSLGAGGPYEQYF.

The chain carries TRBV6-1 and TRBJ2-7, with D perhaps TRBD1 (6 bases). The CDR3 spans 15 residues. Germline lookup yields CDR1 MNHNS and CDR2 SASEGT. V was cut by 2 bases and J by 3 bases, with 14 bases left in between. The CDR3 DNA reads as TGTGCCAGCAGTGAACTGCAGGGGCCCCTCTACGAGCAGTACTTC. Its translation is CASSELQGPLYEQYF.

The CDR3 spells CASQGLSSNQPQHF. CDR3 DNA: TGTGCCAGCCAGGGTTTATCCAGCAATCAGCCCCAGCATTTT. This rearrangement joins TRBV28 to TRBJ1-5; D possibly corresponds to TRBD1 (5 bases). CDR1 and CDR2 (germline): MDHEN, SYDVKM. V lost 8 bases to trimming and J lost 1 base, with 12 bases between them. This CDR3 is built from 14 residues.

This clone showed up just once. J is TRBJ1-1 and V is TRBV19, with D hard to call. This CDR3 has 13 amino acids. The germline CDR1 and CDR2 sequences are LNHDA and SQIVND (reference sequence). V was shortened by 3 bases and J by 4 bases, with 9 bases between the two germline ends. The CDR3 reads CASSIGDTTEAFF. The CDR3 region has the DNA TGTGCCAGTAGTATCGGCGATACCACTGAAGCTTTCTTT.